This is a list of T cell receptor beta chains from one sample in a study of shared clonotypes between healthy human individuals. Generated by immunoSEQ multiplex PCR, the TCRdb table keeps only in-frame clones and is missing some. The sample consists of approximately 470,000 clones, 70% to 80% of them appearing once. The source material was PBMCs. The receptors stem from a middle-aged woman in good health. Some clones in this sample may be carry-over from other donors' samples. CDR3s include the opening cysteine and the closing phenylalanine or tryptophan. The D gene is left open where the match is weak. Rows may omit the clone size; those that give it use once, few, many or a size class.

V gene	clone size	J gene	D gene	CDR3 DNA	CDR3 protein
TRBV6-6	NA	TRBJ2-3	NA	TGTGCCAGCAGTTACGGCAGGGCCACAGATACGCAGTATTTT	CASSYGRATDTQYF
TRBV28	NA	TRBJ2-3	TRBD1	TGTGCCAGCAGTACCGCCGGGACAGGGGTTGTGGATACGCAGTATTTT	CASSTAGTGVVDTQYF
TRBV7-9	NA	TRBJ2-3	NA	TGTGCCAGCAGCTTAGAAGCTGGGACAAGCACAGATACGCAGTATTTT	CASSLEAGTSTDTQYF
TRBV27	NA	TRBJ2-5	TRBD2	TGTGCCAGCACCTTCCGTCGGGGGGGATCAGAGACCCAGTACTTC	CASTFRRGGSETQYF
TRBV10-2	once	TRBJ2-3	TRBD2	TGCGCCAGCAGTGACGATAGCGGGATCCTCCATTTT	CASSDDSGILHF
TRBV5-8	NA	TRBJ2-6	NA	TGTGCCAGCAGCCTGCTGGTCTCTGGGGCCAACGTCCTGACTTTC	CASSLLVSGANVLTF
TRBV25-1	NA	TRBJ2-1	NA	TGTGCCAGCAGTCCACTAGCTGGGGGCTCCTACAATGAGCAGTTCTTC	CASSPLAGGSYNEQFF
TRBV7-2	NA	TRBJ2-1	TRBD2	TGTGCCAGCCAGACTAGCGGGAGATACAATGAGCAGTTCTTC	CASQTSGRYNEQFF
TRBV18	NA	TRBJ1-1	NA	TGTGCCAGCTCATCTCGACAGGCCCCCTTCAACACTGAAGCTTTCTTT	CASSSRQAPFNTEAFF
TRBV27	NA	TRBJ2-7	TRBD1	TGTGCCAGCAGTTCCAACAGGGGGGTCCACGAGCAGTACTTC	CASSSNRGVHEQYF
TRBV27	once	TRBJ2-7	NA	TGTGCCAGCAGTTTACGGGGTAGGTCAAAGCAGTACTTC	CASSLRGRSKQYF
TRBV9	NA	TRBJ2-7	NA	TGTGCCAGCAGCTCCGCTGGTATGGGCGAGCAGTACTTC	CASSSAGMGEQYF
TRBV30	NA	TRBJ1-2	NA	TGTGCCTGGAGAACTATACAGGGTTTTCATGGCTACACCTTC	CAWRTIQGFHGYTF
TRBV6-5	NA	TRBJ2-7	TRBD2	TGTGCCAGCAGGCTCGGCGGGACTAGTATTTACGAGCAGTACTTC	CASRLGGTSIYEQYF
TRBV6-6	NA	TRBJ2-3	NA	TGTGCCACTTATCCTGGGCTAGGCACAGATACGCAGTATTTT	CATYPGLGTDTQYF
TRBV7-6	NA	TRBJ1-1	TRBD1	TGTGCCAGCAGCTTTGGGACAGGGTACACTGAAGCTTTCTTT	CASSFGTGYTEAFF
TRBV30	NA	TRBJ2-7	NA	TGTGCCTGGAGTGTGGGGGGGGCCTCCTACGAGCAGTACTTC	CAWSVGGASYEQYF
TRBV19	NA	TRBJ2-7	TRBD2	TGTGCCAGTAGTTCCTCAAAGCGGGGAACCGAGCAGTACTTC	CASSSSKRGTEQYF
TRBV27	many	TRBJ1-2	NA	TGTGCCAGCAGTTACAAGCCCGGGGCGGGTGGCTACACCTTC	CASSYKPGAGGYTF
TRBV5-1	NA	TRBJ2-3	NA	TGCGCCAGCAGCTTGGATGGCAGCGCAGATACGCAGTATTTT	CASSLDGSADTQYF
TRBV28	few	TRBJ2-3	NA	TGTGCCAGCAGGGTCGACAGCTCCACAGATACGCAGTATTTT	CASRVDSSTDTQYF
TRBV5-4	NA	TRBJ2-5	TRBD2	TGTGCCAGCAGCCAAGAGCGGGAGCGGGGAGAGACCCAGTACTTC	CASSQERERGETQYF
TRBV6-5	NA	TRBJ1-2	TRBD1	TGTGCCAGCAGTTACGCGGACAGGGGGAGAGGCTACACCTTC	CASSYADRGRGYTF
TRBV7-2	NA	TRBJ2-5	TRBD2	TGTGCCAGCAGCCCGAGACTAGCGGGAGTAGGAGAGACCCAGTACTTC	CASSPRLAGVGETQYF
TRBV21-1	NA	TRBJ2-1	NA	TGTGCCAGCGGTGGTACTAGCGGGAGGGAATACAATGAGCAGTTCTTC	CASGGTSGREYNEQFF
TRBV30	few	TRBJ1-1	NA	TGTGCCTGTGCCCGGGAAGCTGAAGCTTTCTTT	CACAREAEAFF
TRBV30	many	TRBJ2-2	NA	TGTGCCTGGAGTGTACTTAGGACCGGGGAGCTGTTTTTT	CAWSVLRTGELFF
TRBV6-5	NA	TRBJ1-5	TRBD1	TGTGCCAGCAGTCCGCTTGGGACAGACCATCAGCCCCAGCATTTT	CASSPLGTDHQPQHF